This T cell receptor (beta chain) was obtained from a study of blood T cell repertoires in COVID-19. Original analysis: Amplification from reference gene primers served as the basis for estimated nucleated cell counts. Measured with immunoSEQ multiplex PCR; TCRdb has only the in-frame clones, and not every one. V and J calls and clone size are copied from that table; D and trimming were computed from the DNA. The sample carries about 76,000 clones, approximately 84% recorded once. CDR3 size: 15 residues. Germline V gene lookup returns CDR1 MNHEY and CDR2 SVGAGI. With 6 bases clipped from V and 7 bases from J, the junction kept 11 bases outside the gene matches.

V is TRBV6-5 and J is TRBJ2-5, with 10 bases identical to TRBD2. The sample consisted of peripheral blood. This clonotype was sampled from a man in his 60s with COVID-19, enrolled during active disease. The CDR3 nucleotides are TGTGCCAGCAGGAACGAGCGGGGGGGCCTAGGGACCCAGTACTTC. Translated: CASRNERGGLGTQYF.